A single sample gave rise to the 16 T cell receptor beta chains below, sequenced in a study of cytomegalovirus exposure and HLA in healthy donors. Amplification used 60 Vbeta primers and 13 Jbeta primers. Sequencing used immunoSEQ multiplex PCR; TCRdb keeps in-frame clones, though not all of them. The sample table includes approximately 120,000 clones. Sequenced material: PBMCs. The source of these receptors is a woman between 55 and 75 years old in good health and CMV-seronegative.

V and J are TRBV7-9 and TRBJ1-6; 7 positions agree with TRBD1. Looked up from germline, CDR1 is SEHNR and CDR2 is FQNEAQ (reference sequence). The CDR3 runs to 15 residues. Unmatched junction bases numbered 6, after V lost 3 bases and J lost 7 bases. DNA of the CDR3: TGTGCCAGCAGCTTCCCCGGGACAGCAAATTCACCCCTCCACTTT. As protein: CASSFPGTANSPLHF.

The genes are TRBV5-1 and TRBJ2-7; 11 bases match TRBD2. The CDR3 length is 16 residues. With V trimmed by 0 bases and J by 5 bases, 7 bases remained unmatched. Germline CDR1 SGHRS, CDR2 YFSETQ. The CDR3 spells CASSLALAGGPHEQYF. The CDR3 DNA reads as TGCGCCAGCAGCTTGGCCCTAGCGGGGGGCCCCCACGAGCAGTACTTC.

V is TRBV27 and J is TRBJ2-2; D possibly corresponds to TRBD1 (6 bases). Germline loops: CDR1 MNHEY, CDR2 SMNVEV (reference sequence). V was pared by 4 bases and J by 7 bases, with 10 bases between. The CDR3 spans 13 residues. The CDR3 DNA follows: TGTGCCAGCAGTTACAGGGTTGGCGGGGAGCTGTTTTTT. Protein sequence: CASSYRVGGELFF.

The chain carries TRBV6-4 and TRBJ2-2; no clear D. The V end was cut by 2 bases, the J end by 2 bases, with 3 bases between. The germline V gene encodes CDR1 MRHNA and CDR2 SNTAGT. The CDR3 runs to 13 residues. CDR3 DNA: TGTGCCAGCAGTGACCGTAACACCGGGGAGCTGTTTTTT. It translates to CASSDRNTGELFF.

The chain links TRBV28 to TRBJ2-7; 10 nucleotides align to TRBD2. Losses at the gene ends were 10 bases for V and 3 bases for J; bases not matched to a gene: 15. CDR1 and CDR2 from the germline V gene are MDHEN and SYDVKM. The CDR3 totals 16 residues. Written as DNA, the CDR3 is TGTGCCACCCTGGGTAGCGGGAGGACCGAAAGCTACGAGCAGTACTTC. It is translated as CATLGSGRTESYEQYF.

The chain is built from TRBV19 and TRBJ1-2, with TRBD1 identical over 8 bases. The CDR3 runs to 15 residues. From germline, CDR1 is LNHDA and CDR2 SQIVND (reference sequence). V was clipped by 6 bases and J by 0 bases; unmatched bases: 6. The CDR3 reads CASRPGGATNYGYTF. The DNA of the CDR3 is TGTGCCAGTAGACCAGGGGGCGCGACTAACTATGGCTACACCTTC.

The chain recombines TRBV7-9 with TRBJ2-1, with a possible D match to TRBD2 (5 bases). The CDR3 runs to 13 residues. Germline CDR1 is SEHNR and CDR2 is FQNEAQ (reference sequence). V lost 3 bases to trimming and J lost 8 bases, with 11 bases between them. CDR3 sequence: CASSFRTHDEQFF. In DNA, the CDR3 is TGTGCCAGCAGCTTCCGGACTCACGATGAGCAGTTCTTC. The whole variable domain, remainder taken from reference TRBV7-9 and TRBJ2-1, is DTGVSQNPRHKITKRGQNVTFRCDPISEHNRLYWYRQTLGQGPEFLTYFQNEAQLEKSRLLSDRFSAERPKGSFSTLEIQRTEQGDSAMYLCASSFRTHDEQFFGPGTRLTVL.

The chain uses TRBV5-5 and TRBJ2-7; D is possibly TRBD2 (5 bases). The CDR3 length is 13 residues. Germline V gene lookup returns CDR1 SGHKS and CDR2 YYEKEE (reference sequence). V lost 4 bases and J lost 7, with 15 bases in between. CDR3 sequence (DNA): TGTGCCAGCAGCCGCCCCGGGGTGGGGGAGCAGTACTTC. It translates to CASSRPGVGEQYF.

The chain uses TRBV28 and TRBJ1-4; perhaps TRBD1 as D (5 bases). CDR1 and CDR2 from the germline V gene are MDHEN and SYDVKM. The CDR3 length is 14 residues. The V gene lost 6 bases and the J gene lost 8 bases, with 16 bases spanning the gap. CDR3 DNA: TGTGCCAGCAGCCATGATGCAGGGCGGGAAAAACTGTTTTTT. It specifies CASSHDAGREKLFF.

This chain connects TRBV7-2 to TRBJ2-1; 8 nucleotides match TRBD2. CDR1 is SGHTA and CDR2 is FQGNSA in the germline V gene. The CDR3 covers 15 residues. Losses at the gene ends were 5 bases for V and 9 bases for J; bases not matched to a gene: 12. CDR3 in amino acids: CASSLLGTRFGEQFF. The CDR3 DNA reads as TGTGCCAGCAGCCTTCTCGGGACTAGATTCGGTGAGCAGTTCTTC.

This chain links TRBV18 with TRBJ2-7, with a tentative D call TRBD2 (6 bases). Trimming took 3 bases from V and 0 from J, leaving 12 bases between them. This CDR3 has 15 residues. Germline-derived CDR1 and CDR2 are KGHSH and LQKENI. The CDR3 protein is CASSPGTVSSYEQYF. In DNA, the CDR3 is TGTGCCAGCTCACCTGGGACTGTAAGCTCCTACGAGCAGTACTTC.

The genes are TRBV10-2 and TRBJ1-1, with D unclear. The ends were cut back, 6 bases at V and 0 bases at J, with 8 bases in the middle. CDR1 and CDR2 (germline): WSHSY, SAAADI. This CDR3 has 13 amino acids. The CDR3, as DNA: TGCGCCAGCAGCCTTAACATGAACACTGAAGCTTTCTTT. Translated: CASSLNMNTEAFF.

The chain couples TRBV6-6 to TRBJ2-5, with D possibly matching TRBD2 (6 bases). The J call is in doubt because the DNA end fits TRBJ2-7 better. CDR1 and CDR2 from the germline V gene are MNHNY and SVGAGI (reference sequence). The CDR3 is made up of 14 amino acids. The CDR3 DNA reads TGTGCCAGCAGCCACCGCGGGGAATCCTACGAGCAGTACTTC. Its translation is CASSHRGESYEQYF.

CDR3 region: CASSSPSQGQPQHF. The CDR3 DNA reads as TGTGCCAGCAGCTCCCCCTCACAGGGCCAGCCCCAGCATTTT. This rearrangement joins TRBV27 to TRBJ1-5; weak D call: TRBD1 (6 bases). Looked up from germline, CDR1 is MNHEY and CDR2 is SMNVEV (reference sequence). The germline V and J ends were trimmed by 6 bases and 7 bases, with 16 bases remaining between them. The CDR3 spans 14 residues.

The rearrangement joins TRBV27 to TRBJ2-6; D may be TRBD1 (6 bases). The CDR3 length is 17 residues. V gave up 5 bases and J gave up 3 bases, with 17 bases separating them. Germline V gene lookup returns CDR1 MNHEY and CDR2 SMNVEV (reference sequence). The CDR3 DNA reads TGTGCCAGCAGTCCCCAACAGGGCCCTCTTGGGGCCAACGTCCTGACTTTC. It translates to CASSPQQGPLGANVLTF. The full variable domain, its missing parts supplied by reference TRBV27 and TRBJ2-6, is EAQVTQNPRYLITVTGKKLTVTCSQNMNHEYMSWYRQDPGLGLRQIYYSMNVEVTDKGDVPEGYKVSRKEKRNFPLILESPSPNQTSLYFCASSPQQGPLGANVLTFGAGSRLTVL.

The chain recombines TRBV5-5 with TRBJ2-1, with D unresolved. Germline CDR1 and CDR2: SGHKS and YYEKEE (reference sequence). Trimming pared 0 bases from V and 2 bases from J, leaving 9 bases between. There are 15 residues in the CDR3. The CDR3 DNA reads TGTGCCAGCAGCTTGGGAACAGCCACCTACAATGAGCAGTTCTTC. Amino acid sequence: CASSLGTATYNEQFF.